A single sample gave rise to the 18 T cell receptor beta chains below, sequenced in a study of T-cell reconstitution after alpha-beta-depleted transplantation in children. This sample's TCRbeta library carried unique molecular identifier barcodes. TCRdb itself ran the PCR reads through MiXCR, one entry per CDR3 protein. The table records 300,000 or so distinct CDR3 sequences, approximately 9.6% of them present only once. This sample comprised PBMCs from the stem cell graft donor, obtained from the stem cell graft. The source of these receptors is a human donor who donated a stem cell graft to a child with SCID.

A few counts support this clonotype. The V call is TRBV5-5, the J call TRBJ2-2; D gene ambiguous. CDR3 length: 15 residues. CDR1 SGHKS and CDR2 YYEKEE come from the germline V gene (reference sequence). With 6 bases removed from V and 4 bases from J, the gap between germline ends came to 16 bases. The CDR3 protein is CASTQRGGLTGELFF. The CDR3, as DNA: TGTGCCAGCACTCAGCGAGGTGGGCTCACCGGGGAGCTGTTTTTT.

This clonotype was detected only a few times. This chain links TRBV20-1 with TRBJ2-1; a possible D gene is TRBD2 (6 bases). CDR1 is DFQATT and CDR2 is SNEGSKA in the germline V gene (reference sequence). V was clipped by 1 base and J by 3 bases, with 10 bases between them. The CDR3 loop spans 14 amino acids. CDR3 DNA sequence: TGCAGTGCTAGAGGTCTAGCGAACTACAATGAGCAGTTCTTC. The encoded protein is CSARGLANYNEQFF.

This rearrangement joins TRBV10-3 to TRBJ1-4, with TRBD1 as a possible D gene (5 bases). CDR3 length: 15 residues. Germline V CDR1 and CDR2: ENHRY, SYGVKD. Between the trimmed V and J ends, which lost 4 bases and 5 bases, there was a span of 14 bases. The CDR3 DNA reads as TGTGCCATCAGTGGCACGGGACGGAAGAATGAAAAACTGTTTTTT. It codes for CAISGTGRKNEKLFF.

In nucleotides, the CDR3 is TGTGCCATCTTAACAGAGGAAAGGTTTGGCTACACCTTC. Translated, it gives CAILTEERFGYTF. The J gene is TRBJ1-2, the V gene TRBV10-3; no definite D call. Trimming removed 8 bases at V and 7 bases at J, with 17 bases between. This CDR3 has 13 residues. Germline loops: CDR1 ENHRY, CDR2 SYGVKD.

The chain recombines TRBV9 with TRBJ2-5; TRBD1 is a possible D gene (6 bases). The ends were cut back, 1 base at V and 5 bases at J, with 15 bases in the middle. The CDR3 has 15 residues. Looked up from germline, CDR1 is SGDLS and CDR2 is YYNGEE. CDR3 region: CASSVRAGERETQYF. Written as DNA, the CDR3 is TGTGCCAGCAGCGTAAGGGCAGGGGAGAGGGAGACCCAGTACTTC.

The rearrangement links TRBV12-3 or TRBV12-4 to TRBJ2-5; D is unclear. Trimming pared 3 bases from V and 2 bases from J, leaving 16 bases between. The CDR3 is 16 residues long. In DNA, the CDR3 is TGTGCCAGCAGTTTCACTCGTTGGGCAGCACAAGAGACCCAGTACTTC. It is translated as CASSFTRWAAQETQYF.

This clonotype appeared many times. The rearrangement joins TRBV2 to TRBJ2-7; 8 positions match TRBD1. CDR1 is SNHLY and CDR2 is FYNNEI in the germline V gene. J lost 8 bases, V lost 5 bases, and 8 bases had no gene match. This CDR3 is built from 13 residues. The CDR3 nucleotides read TGTGCCAGCAGTACCGGGACAGGTGTTAAGCAGTACTTC. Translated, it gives CASSTGTGVKQYF.

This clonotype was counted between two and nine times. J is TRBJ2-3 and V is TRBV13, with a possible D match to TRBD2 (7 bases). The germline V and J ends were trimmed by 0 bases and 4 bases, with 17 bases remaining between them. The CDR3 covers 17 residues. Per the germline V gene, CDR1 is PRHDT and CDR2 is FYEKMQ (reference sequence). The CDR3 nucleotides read TGTGCCAGCAGCTTAGGCTTGGGGGGGGCGAAACCAGATACGCAGTATTTT. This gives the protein CASSLGLGGAKPDTQYF.

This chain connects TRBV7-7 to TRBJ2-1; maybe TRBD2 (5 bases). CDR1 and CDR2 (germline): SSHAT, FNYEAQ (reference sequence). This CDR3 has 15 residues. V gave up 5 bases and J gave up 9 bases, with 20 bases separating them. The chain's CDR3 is CASSTNLGLFSEQFF. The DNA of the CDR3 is TGTGCCAGCAGCACTAACTTAGGACTTTTTAGTGAGCAGTTCTTC.

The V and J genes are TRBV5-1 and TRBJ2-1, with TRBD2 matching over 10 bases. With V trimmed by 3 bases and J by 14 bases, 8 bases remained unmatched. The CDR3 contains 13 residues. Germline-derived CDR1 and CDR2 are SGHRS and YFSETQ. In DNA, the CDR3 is TGCGCCAGCAGCTCTTCTCTAGCGGGGGCGAAGTTCTTC. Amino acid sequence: CASSSSLAGAKFF.

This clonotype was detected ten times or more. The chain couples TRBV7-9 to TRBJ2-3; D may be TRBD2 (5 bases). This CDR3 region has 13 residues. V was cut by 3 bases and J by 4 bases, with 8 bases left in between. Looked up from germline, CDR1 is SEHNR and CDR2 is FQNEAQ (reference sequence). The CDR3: CASSFEGPDTQYF. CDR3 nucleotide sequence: TGTGCCAGCAGCTTCGAGGGTCCAGATACGCAGTATTTT.

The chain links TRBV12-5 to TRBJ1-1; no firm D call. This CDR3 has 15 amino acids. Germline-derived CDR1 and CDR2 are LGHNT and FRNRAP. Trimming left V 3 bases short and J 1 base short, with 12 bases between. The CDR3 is CASGLHRGRNTEAFF. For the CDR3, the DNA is TGTGCTAGTGGTTTACACCGAGGCAGGAACACTGAAGCTTTCTTT.

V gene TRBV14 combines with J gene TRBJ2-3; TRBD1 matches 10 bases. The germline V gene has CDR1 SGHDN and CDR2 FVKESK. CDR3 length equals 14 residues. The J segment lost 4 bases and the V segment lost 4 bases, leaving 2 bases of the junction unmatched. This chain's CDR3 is CASSRDRGSDTQYF. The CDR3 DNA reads TGTGCCAGCAGCCGGGACAGGGGTTCAGATACGCAGTATTTT.

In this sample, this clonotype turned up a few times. Here the CDR3 reads CASSLALVHTQYF. The CDR3 DNA reads TGTGCCAGCAGCTTAGCCCTAGTTCACACGCAGTATTTT. The gene calls are TRBV7-9 and TRBJ2-3; D not certain. With 0 bases removed from V and 9 bases from J, the gap between germline ends came to 10 bases. The CDR3 extends over 13 amino acids. The V gene's germline CDR1 is SEHNR and CDR2 FQNEAQ (reference sequence).

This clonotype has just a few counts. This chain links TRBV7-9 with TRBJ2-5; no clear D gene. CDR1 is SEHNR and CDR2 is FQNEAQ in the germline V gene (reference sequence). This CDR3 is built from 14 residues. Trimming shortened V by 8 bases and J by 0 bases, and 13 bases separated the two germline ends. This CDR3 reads CASGGASNQETQYF. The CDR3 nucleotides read TGTGCCAGCGGTGGCGCCAGTAACCAAGAGACCCAGTACTTC.

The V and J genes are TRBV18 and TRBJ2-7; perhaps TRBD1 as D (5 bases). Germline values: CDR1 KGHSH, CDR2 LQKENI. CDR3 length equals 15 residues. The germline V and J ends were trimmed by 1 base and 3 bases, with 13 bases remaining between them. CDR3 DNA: TGTGCCAGCTCACCACTGGACACCTCCTACTACGAGCAGTACTTC. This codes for CASSPLDTSYYEQYF.

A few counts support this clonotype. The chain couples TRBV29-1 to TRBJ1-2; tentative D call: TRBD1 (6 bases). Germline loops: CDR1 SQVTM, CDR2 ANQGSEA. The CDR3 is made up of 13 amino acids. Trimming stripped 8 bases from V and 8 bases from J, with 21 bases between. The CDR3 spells CSITYRVEGGYTF. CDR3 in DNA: TGCAGCATTACTTACAGGGTTGAAGGAGGCTACACCTTC.

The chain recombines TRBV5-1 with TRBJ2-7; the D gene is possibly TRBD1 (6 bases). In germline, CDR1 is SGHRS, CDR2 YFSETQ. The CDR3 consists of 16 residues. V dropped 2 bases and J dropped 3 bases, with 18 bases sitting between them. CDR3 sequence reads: CASSFVARGTDYEQYF. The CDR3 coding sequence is TGCGCCAGCAGCTTTGTAGCGAGGGGGACCGACTACGAGCAGTACTTC.